The clone carrying this T cell receptor (beta chain) was observed many times. This sample stems from a study of human T cells and chemical hapten exposure. The CDR3 length is 18 residues. The ends lost 1 base at V and 0 bases at J; junction bases unmatched: 7. Germline V CDR1 and CDR2: SGHDN, FVKESK. Each CDR3 protein is one row after TCRdb ran MiXCR on the RACE reads. The table shows 80,000 to 100,000 distinct CDR3 sequences, with approximately 11% occurring only once. The time point denotes: patch test 3, about 24 weeks after DPC sensitization. Treatment defined: therapeutic diphenylcyclopropenone sensitization with weekly scalp DPC.

This clonotype originated in a woman aged 30 to 39 with alopecia areata. Some clones in this sample may be carry-over from other donors' samples. The input for sequencing was whole blood, taken in connection with sensitization to the hapten diphenylcyclopropenone (DPC). V usage is TRBV14 and J usage is TRBJ1-4; 8 nucleotides line up with TRBD1. CDR3 DNA sequence: TGTGCCAGCAGCCAAGGTCCAGGGGGCTTTGCAACTAATGAAAAACTGTTTTTT. Protein sequence: CASSQGPGGFATNEKLFF.